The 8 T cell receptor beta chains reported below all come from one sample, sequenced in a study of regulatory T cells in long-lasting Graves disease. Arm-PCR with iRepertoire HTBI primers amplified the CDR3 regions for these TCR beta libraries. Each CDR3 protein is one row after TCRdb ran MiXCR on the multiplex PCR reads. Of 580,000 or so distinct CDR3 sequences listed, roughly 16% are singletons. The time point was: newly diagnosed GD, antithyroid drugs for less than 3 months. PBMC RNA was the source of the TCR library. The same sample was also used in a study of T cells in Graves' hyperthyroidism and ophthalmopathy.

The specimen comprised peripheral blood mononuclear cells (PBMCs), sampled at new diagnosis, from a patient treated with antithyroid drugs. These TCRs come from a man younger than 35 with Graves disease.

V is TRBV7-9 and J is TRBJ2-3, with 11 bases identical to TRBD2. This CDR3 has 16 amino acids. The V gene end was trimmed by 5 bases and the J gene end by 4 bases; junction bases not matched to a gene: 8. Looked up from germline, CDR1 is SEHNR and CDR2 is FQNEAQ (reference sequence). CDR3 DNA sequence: TGTGCCAGCAGCCGCGTACTAGCGGGAGAACCAGATACGCAGTATTTT. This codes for CASSRVLAGEPDTQYF. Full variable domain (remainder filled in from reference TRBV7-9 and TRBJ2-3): DTGVSQNPRHKITKRGQNVTFRCDPISEHNRLYWYRQTLGQGPEFLTYFQNEAQLEKSRLLSDRFSAERPKGSFSTLEIQRTEQGDSAMYLCASSRVLAGEPDTQYFGPGTRLTVL.

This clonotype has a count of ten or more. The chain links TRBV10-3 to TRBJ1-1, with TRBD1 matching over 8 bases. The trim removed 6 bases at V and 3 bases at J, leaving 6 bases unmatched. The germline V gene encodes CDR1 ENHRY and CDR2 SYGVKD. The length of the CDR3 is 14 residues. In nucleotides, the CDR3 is TGTGCCATCAGCCGGACAGGGCTGGACACTGAAGCTTTCTTT. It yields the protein CAISRTGLDTEAFF.

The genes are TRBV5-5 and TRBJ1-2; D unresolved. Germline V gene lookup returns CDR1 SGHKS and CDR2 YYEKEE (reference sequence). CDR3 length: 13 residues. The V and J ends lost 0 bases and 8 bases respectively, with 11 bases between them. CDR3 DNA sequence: TGTGCCAGCAGCTTGGCCAGGTCCAGAGGCTACACCTTC. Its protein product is CASSLARSRGYTF.

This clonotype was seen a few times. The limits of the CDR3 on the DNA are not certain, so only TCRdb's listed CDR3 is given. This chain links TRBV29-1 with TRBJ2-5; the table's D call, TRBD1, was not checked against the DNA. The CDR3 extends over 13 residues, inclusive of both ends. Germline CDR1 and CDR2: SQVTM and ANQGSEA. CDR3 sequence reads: CSVGGGIQETQHF.

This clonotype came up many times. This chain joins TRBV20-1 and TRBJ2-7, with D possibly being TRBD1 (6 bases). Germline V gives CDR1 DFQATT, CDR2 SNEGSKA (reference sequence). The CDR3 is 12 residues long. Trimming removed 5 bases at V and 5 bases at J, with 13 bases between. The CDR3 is CSALDSPDEQYF. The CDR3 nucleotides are TGCAGTGCTCTGGACAGTCCGGACGAGCAGTACTTC.

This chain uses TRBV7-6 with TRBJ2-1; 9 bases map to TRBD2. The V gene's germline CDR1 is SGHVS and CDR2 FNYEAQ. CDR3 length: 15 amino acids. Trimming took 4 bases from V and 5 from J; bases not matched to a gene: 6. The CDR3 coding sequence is TGTGCCAGCAGCTATCTAGCGGGAAGCAACAATGAGCAGTTCTTC. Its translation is CASSYLAGSNNEQFF.

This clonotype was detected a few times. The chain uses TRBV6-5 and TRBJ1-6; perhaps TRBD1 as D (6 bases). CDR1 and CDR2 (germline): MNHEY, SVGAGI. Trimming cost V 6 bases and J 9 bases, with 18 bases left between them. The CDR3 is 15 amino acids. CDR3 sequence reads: CASSSSGRGTSPLHF. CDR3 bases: TGTGCCAGCAGCTCCTCGGGCAGGGGAACTTCACCCCTCCACTTT.

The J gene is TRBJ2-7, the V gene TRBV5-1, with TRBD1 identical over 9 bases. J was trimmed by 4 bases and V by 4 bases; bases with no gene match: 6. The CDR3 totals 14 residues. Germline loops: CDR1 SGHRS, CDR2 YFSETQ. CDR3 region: CASSRGDRVYEQYF. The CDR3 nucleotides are TGCGCCAGCAGCCGTGGGGACAGGGTATACGAGCAGTACTTC.